The 31 T cell receptor beta chains below come from one sample, sequenced in a study of blood T cell repertoires in COVID-19. Data came from immunoSEQ multiplex PCR; TCRdb stores just in-frame clones and leaves some out. The table has about 190,000 clones, around 80% seen once. The sequenced sample was peripheral blood. Receptor source: a man aged 45-65 years who had recovered from COVID-19.

V is TRBV15 and J is TRBJ1-4; tentative D call: TRBD1 (6 bases). Germline-derived CDR1 and CDR2 are LNHNV and YYDKDF (reference sequence). The CDR3 covers 15 residues. V lost 0 bases and J 8 bases, leaving 13 bases between the germline ends. The CDR3 spells CATSRDQGLNEKLFF. The CDR3, as DNA: TGTGCCACCAGCAGAGATCAGGGGCTCAACGAAAAACTGTTTTTT.

In its sample, this clone was seen once. The V call is TRBV28, the J call TRBJ2-3, with 11 nucleotides matching TRBD1. In germline, CDR1 is MDHEN, CDR2 SYDVKM. With 6 bases clipped from V and 2 bases from J, the junction kept 10 bases outside the gene matches. CDR3 size: 17 residues. CDR3 nucleotide sequence: TGTGCCAGCAGCCCGATCGGACAGGGGGCTTCCACAGATACGCAGTATTTT. Protein sequence: CASSPIGQGASTDTQYF.

V is TRBV4-1 and J is TRBJ1-5, with 8 nucleotides matching TRBD1. The length of the CDR3 is 17 residues. Unmatched junction bases numbered 11, after V lost 3 bases and J lost 4 bases. The germline V gene encodes CDR1 MGHRA and CDR2 YSYEKL. CDR3 region: CASSQGGGQASNQPQHF. Written as DNA, the CDR3 is TGCGCCAGCAGCCAGGGGGGGGGACAGGCCTCGAATCAGCCCCAGCATTTT.

The chain is built from TRBV6-2 or TRBV6-3 and TRBJ1-5; D is undetermined. Germline-derived CDR1 and CDR2 are MNHEY and SVGEGT. The CDR3 spans 15 residues. V was shortened by 1 base and J by 7 bases, with 14 bases between the two germline ends. The CDR3 sequence is CASSYYLVTGQPQHF. The CDR3 coding sequence is TGTGCCAGCAGTTACTATCTAGTAACGGGACAGCCCCAGCATTTT.

This clone was seen a few times. This chain connects TRBV4-2 to TRBJ2-3, with D possibly being TRBD1 (5 bases). The CDR3 spans 14 residues. Germline V lookup: CDR1 LGHNA, CDR2 YNFKEQ. V lost 9 bases and J 0 bases, leaving 13 bases between the germline ends. The CDR3 here is CASSQTDSTDTQYF. DNA for the CDR3: TGTGCCAGTAGTCAGACAGACAGCACAGATACGCAGTATTTT.

V usage is TRBV18 and J usage is TRBJ2-1; D is ambiguous. Germline values: CDR1 KGHSH, CDR2 LQKENI. The CDR3 has 12 amino acids. V was pared by 1 base and J by 5 bases, with 3 bases between. The chain's CDR3 is CASSPRDNEQFF. For the CDR3, the DNA is TGTGCCAGCTCACCACGAGACAATGAGCAGTTCTTC.

The chain carries TRBV7-7 and TRBJ2-2, with 8 bases lining up with TRBD1. Germline assignment: CDR1 SSHAT and CDR2 FNYEAQ (reference sequence). CDR3 length equals 15 residues. V lost 3 bases, J lost 5 bases, and 5 bases stayed unmatched. Here the CDR3 DNA reads TGTGCCAGCAGCTTTGACAGGGGAGATACCGGGGAGCTGTTTTTT. It is translated as CASSFDRGDTGELFF.

The chain carries TRBV12-3 or TRBV12-4 and TRBJ1-1, with D possibly being TRBD1 (5 bases). The V gene lost 7 bases and the J gene lost 3 bases, with 12 bases spanning the gap. This CDR3 comprises 13 residues. The CDR3: CASTRIRDTEAFF. CDR3 DNA sequence: TGTGCCAGCACACGAATCAGGGACACTGAAGCTTTCTTT.

This clone was counted only a few times. The CDR3 coding sequence is TGTGCCATCAGTGAGTCTCTGCCTGCAGGGGGCTGGAGAACGGGTGAGCAGTTCTTC. The encoded protein is CAISESLPAGGWRTGEQFF. The rearrangement links TRBV10-3 to TRBJ2-1; 8 positions match TRBD1. Germline CDR1 ENHRY, CDR2 SYGVKD. J was trimmed by 9 bases and V by 0 bases; bases with no gene match: 19. The CDR3 runs to 19 residues.

The chain recombines TRBV25-1 with TRBJ1-3; TRBD1 matches 7 bases. The CDR3 totals 18 residues. Trimming removed 6 bases from V and 3 bases from J; junction bases left unmatched: 17. Looked up from germline, CDR1 is MGHDK and CDR2 is SYGVNS. The CDR3: CASSTSLRGLVNGNTIYF. The CDR3 nucleotides are TGTGCCAGCAGCACATCCCTGAGGGGGCTCGTTAATGGAAACACCATATATTTT.

The rearrangement joins TRBV27 to TRBJ2-3; the D gene is possibly TRBD2 (5 bases). Germline V gives CDR1 MNHEY, CDR2 SMNVEV (reference sequence). The CDR3 totals 17 residues. V lost 0 bases to trimming and J lost 4 bases, with 17 bases between them. Written as DNA, the CDR3 is TGTGCCAGCAGTTTATCCACAACTAGTAATAGCGCAGATACGCAGTATTTT. It encodes CASSLSTTSNSADTQYF.

This chain joins TRBV3-1 (or the pseudogene TRBV3-2) and TRBJ2-3; D is perhaps TRBD1 (5 bases). The CDR3 is 14 amino acids. Per the germline V gene, CDR1 is LGHDT and CDR2 is YNNKEL (reference sequence). Trimming took off 5 bases at V and 4 bases at J, with 13 bases between the two ends. As DNA, the CDR3 is TGTGCCAGCAGCAAAGGGGCTACGGCAGATACGCAGTATTTT. The encoded protein is CASSKGATADTQYF.

The V call is TRBV2, the J call TRBJ2-1; possibly TRBD1 for D (5 bases). CDR1 and CDR2 (germline): SNHLY, FYNNEI. The V gene lost 7 bases and the J gene lost 2 bases, with 12 bases spanning the gap. This CDR3 region has 14 residues. The CDR3 loop reads CASTPQGTYNEQFF. The CDR3 DNA follows: TGTGCCAGCACTCCGCAGGGCACCTACAATGAGCAGTTCTTC.

This clone was seen more than once but under ten times. The chain employs TRBV5-5 and TRBJ2-5; TRBD1 matches 8 bases. Looked up from germline, CDR1 is SGHKS and CDR2 is YYEKEE (reference sequence). CDR3 length equals 14 residues. V shed 4 bases, J shed 5 bases, and the junction held 7 bases outside the gene matches. For the CDR3, the DNA is TGTGCCAGCAGCCTCCTACAGGGGGATGAGACCCAGTACTTC. Amino acid sequence: CASSLLQGDETQYF.

The V and J genes are TRBV24-1 and TRBJ2-1, with 7 bases lining up with TRBD1. V shed 5 bases, J shed 4 bases, and the junction held 7 bases outside the gene matches. CDR1 is KGHDR and CDR2 is SFDVKD in the germline V gene. CDR3 length equals 15 residues. Here the CDR3 DNA reads TGTGCCACCAGTGGGACGGACAGGATTTACAATGAGCAGTTCTTC. This sequence encodes CATSGTDRIYNEQFF.

V and J are TRBV7-3 and TRBJ1-1; no firm D call. V dropped 4 bases and J dropped 1 base, with 7 bases sitting between them. There are 13 residues in the CDR3. The germline CDR1 and CDR2 sequences are SGHTA and FQGTGA. CDR3 residues: CASSSERNTEAFF. As DNA, the CDR3 is TGTGCCAGCAGCTCCGAGCGGAACACTGAAGCTTTCTTT.

The chain couples TRBV7-9 to TRBJ2-7; weak D call: TRBD2 (5 bases). Germline CDR1 reads SEHNR; CDR2 reads FQNEAQ (reference sequence). V lost 5 bases and J lost 6, with 20 bases in between. CDR3 size: 15 residues. CDR3 residues: CASSLGLSTFTEQYF. CDR3 DNA sequence: TGTGCCAGCAGCCTCGGACTCTCGACCTTCACCGAGCAGTACTTC. The variable domain in full, with the rest retrieved from reference TRBV7-9 and TRBJ2-7, is DTGVSQNPRHKITKRGQNVTFRCDPISEHNRLYWYRQTLGQGPEFLTYFQNEAQLEKSRLLSDRFSAERPKGSFSTLEIQRTEQGDSAMYLCASSLGLSTFTEQYFGPGTRLTVT.

This chain joins TRBV3-1 (or the pseudogene TRBV3-2) and TRBJ1-1; D not resolved. The CDR3 totals 17 residues. V was shortened by 0 bases and J by 4 bases, with 18 bases between the two germline ends. In germline, CDR1 is LGHDT, CDR2 YNNKEL (reference sequence). The CDR3 sequence: CASSQEREVLSSTEAFF. The CDR3 DNA reads TGTGCCAGCAGCCAAGAGCGGGAGGTCCTATCGTCCACTGAAGCTTTCTTT.

The chain links TRBV7-2 to TRBJ2-7; D possibly corresponds to TRBD1 (5 bases). Germline values: CDR1 SGHTA, CDR2 FQGNSA. The CDR3 contains 15 residues. The V end was cut by 1 base, the J end by 0 bases, with 10 bases between. Here the CDR3 reads CASSLGGSISYEQYF. The CDR3 DNA reads TGTGCCAGCAGCTTAGGGGGCAGTATCTCCTACGAGCAGTACTTC. Drawing the rest from reference TRBV7-2 and TRBJ2-7, the complete variable domain is GAGVSQSPSNKVTEKGKDVELRCDPISGHTALYWYRQSLGQGLEFLIYFQGNSAPDKSGLPSDRFSAERTGGSVSTLTIQRTQQEDSAVYLCASSLGGSISYEQYFGPGTRLTVT.

This chain uses TRBV7-2 with TRBJ2-3; 9 nucleotides align to TRBD2. The CDR3 is 16 residues long. V shed 6 bases, J shed 6 bases, and the junction held 13 bases outside the gene matches. Per germline, CDR1 SGHTA and CDR2 FQGNSA. The CDR3: CASSHSGRWGKDTQYF. The CDR3 nucleotides are TGTGCCAGCAGTCATAGCGGGAGATGGGGCAAGGATACGCAGTATTTT. Variable domain in full (rest from reference TRBV7-2 and TRBJ2-3): GAGVSQSPSNKVTEKGKDVELRCDPISGHTALYWYRQSLGQGLEFLIYFQGNSAPDKSGLPSDRFSAERTGGSVSTLTIQRTQQEDSAVYLCASSHSGRWGKDTQYFGPGTRLTVL.

V is TRBV10-3 and J is TRBJ2-1; D not certain. The germline V gene has CDR1 ENHRY and CDR2 SYGVKD. Trimming pared 8 bases from V and 0 bases from J, leaving 11 bases between. The CDR3 has 14 amino acids. The CDR3 DNA sequence: TGTGCCATCTCTGCGGATAGCTCCTACAATGAGCAGTTCTTC. This translates into CAISADSSYNEQFF.

The table lists this clone with a count of one. This rearrangement joins TRBV30 to TRBJ2-1, with 9 bases fitting TRBD2. The CDR3 runs 13 residues. The germline CDR1 and CDR2 sequences are GTSNPN and SVGIG (reference sequence). With V trimmed by 7 bases and J by 2 bases, 3 bases remained unmatched. The DNA of the CDR3 is TGTGCCTACCAGCGGGAGGCCTACAATGAGCAGTTCTTC. Amino acid sequence: CAYQREAYNEQFF.

This clone was detected only a few times. This chain connects TRBV7-2 to TRBJ1-6; no clear D. The germline CDR1 and CDR2 sequences are SGHTA and FQGNSA. V was shortened by 5 bases and J by 9 bases, with 8 bases between the two germline ends. CDR3 length: 12 amino acids. CDR3: CASSLLRSPLHF. The CDR3 nucleotides are TGTGCCAGCAGCCTTTTGCGTTCACCCCTCCACTTT. The complete variable domain, with remaining parts taken from reference TRBV7-2 and TRBJ1-6, reads GAGVSQSPSNKVTEKGKDVELRCDPISGHTALYWYRQSLGQGLEFLIYFQGNSAPDKSGLPSDRFSAERTGGSVSTLTIQRTQQEDSAVYLCASSLLRSPLHFGNGTRLTVT.

The CDR3 region has the DNA TGTGCCAGCAGCTTAGAGGCCGGGAGGGAGCAGTACTTC. As protein: CASSLEAGREQYF. The V gene is TRBV7-2, the J gene TRBJ2-7; 7 positions agree with TRBD2. V lost 1 base to trimming and J lost 7 bases; unmatched junction nucleotides: 4. This CDR3 is 13 amino acids long. Germline CDR1 reads SGHTA; CDR2 reads FQGNSA.

The CDR3 DNA reads TGTGCCAGCAGCCCTCGGGGGGAAAAACTGTTTTTT. Translated: CASSPRGEKLFF. V usage is TRBV12-3 or TRBV12-4 and J usage is TRBJ1-4; TRBD1 is a possible D gene (5 bases). V lost 6 bases to trimming and J lost 8 bases, with 10 bases between them. The CDR3 runs 12 residues.

The rearrangement joins TRBV28 to TRBJ2-7; D might be TRBD1 (7 bases). Trimming stripped 5 bases from V and 0 bases from J, with 14 bases between. The CDR3 spans 15 residues. CDR1 and CDR2 from the germline V gene are MDHEN and SYDVKM. The CDR3 DNA is TGTGCCAGCAGTCCCCCAGGGGGAGGCTCCTACGAGCAGTACTTC. It encodes CASSPPGGGSYEQYF.

The rearrangement links TRBV5-1 to TRBJ2-7, with 7 nucleotides matching TRBD2. V lost 0 bases and J lost 3; bases outside the gene matches: 6. This CDR3 has 15 amino acids. CDR1 SGHRS and CDR2 YFSETQ come from the germline V gene. CDR3 residues: CASSLDRTSVYEQYF. In nucleotides, the CDR3 is TGCGCCAGCAGCTTGGATCGGACTAGTGTCTACGAGCAGTACTTC.

The CDR3 spells CASARDRASYEQYF. The CDR3 bases are TGTGCCAGCGCCAGGGACAGGGCTAGCTACGAGCAGTACTTC. The chain carries TRBV11-3 and TRBJ2-7; 9 bases match TRBD1. The CDR3 has 14 amino acids. Germline V gene sequence: CDR1 SGHNT, CDR2 YENEEA. V shed 8 bases and J 3 bases; nucleotides not matched to a gene: 8.

The V gene is TRBV19, the J gene TRBJ2-2, with 9 bases fitting TRBD2. This CDR3 contains 17 residues. Germline-derived CDR1 and CDR2 are LNHDA and SQIVND (reference sequence). Trimming at V came to 6 bases and at J to 5 bases, leaving 13 bases not matched to a gene. The CDR3 nucleotides read TGTGCCAGTAGCAGCCTAGCGGGAATCGTAAATACCGGGGAGCTGTTTTTT. Translating it yields CASSSLAGIVNTGELFF.

This chain connects TRBV7-2 to TRBJ2-1, with a tentative D call TRBD2 (6 bases). The V gene's germline CDR1 is SGHTA and CDR2 FQGNSA. The CDR3 consists of 15 residues. Deletions cut 11 bases from V and 0 bases from J, with 17 bases between. In nucleotides, the CDR3 is TGTGCCTCCCAAGCTAGCGTGAGCTCCTACAATGAGCAGTTCTTC. Its translation: CASQASVSSYNEQFF.

This chain joins TRBV27 and TRBJ2-7; 10 bases map to TRBD1. This CDR3 contains 17 residues. CDR1 and CDR2 (germline): MNHEY, SMNVEV (reference sequence). Trimming cost V 3 bases and J 4 bases; bases outside gene matches: 12. The CDR3 DNA is TGTGCCAGCAGTTTTCGTCCGCCGGGACAGGGGTGGTACGAGCAGTACTTC. Translated, it gives CASSFRPPGQGWYEQYF.